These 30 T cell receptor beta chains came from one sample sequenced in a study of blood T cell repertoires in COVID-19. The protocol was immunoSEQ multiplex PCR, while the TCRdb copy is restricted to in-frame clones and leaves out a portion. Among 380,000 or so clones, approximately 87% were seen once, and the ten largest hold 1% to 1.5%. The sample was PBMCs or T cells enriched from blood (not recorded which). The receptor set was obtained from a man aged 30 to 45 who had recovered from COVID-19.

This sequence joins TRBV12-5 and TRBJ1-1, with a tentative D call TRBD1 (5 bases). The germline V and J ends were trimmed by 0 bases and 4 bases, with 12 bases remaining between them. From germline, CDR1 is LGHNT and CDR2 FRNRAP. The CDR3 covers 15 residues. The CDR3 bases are TGTGCTAGTGGTTTGGTACCGGGGGGGAGCACTGAAGCTTTCTTT. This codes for CASGLVPGGSTEAFF.

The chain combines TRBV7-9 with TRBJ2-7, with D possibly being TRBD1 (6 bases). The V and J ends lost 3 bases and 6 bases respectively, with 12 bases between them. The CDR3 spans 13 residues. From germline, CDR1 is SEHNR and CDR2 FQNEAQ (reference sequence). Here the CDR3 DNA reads TGTGCCAGCAGCTTGCAGACAGGTTTCGAGCAGTACTTC. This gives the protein CASSLQTGFEQYF.

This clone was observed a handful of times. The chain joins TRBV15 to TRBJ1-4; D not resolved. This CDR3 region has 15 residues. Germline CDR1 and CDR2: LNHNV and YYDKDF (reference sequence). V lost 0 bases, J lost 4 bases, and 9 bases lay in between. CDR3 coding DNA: TGTGCCACCAGCAGAGATCCCCGGGATAATGAAAAACTGTTTTTT. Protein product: CATSRDPRDNEKLFF.

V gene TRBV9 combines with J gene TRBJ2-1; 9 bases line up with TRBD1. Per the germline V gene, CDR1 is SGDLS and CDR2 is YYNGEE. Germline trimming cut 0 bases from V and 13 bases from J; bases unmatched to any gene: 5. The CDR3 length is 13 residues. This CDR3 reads CASSVVEGQGQFF. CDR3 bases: TGTGCCAGCAGCGTAGTCGAGGGACAGGGACAGTTCTTC.

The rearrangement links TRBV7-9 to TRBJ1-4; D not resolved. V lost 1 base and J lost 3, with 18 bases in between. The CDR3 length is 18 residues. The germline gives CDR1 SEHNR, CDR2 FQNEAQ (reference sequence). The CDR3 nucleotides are TGTGCCAGCAGCTTAGTGGTCTACGTTGGAGGGTCTAATGAAAAACTGTTTTTT. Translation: CASSLVVYVGGSNEKLFF.

In DNA, the CDR3 is TGTGCCAGCAGCGCTACAGGGAGTGAAGGCTACACCTTC. This translates into CASSATGSEGYTF. The chain combines TRBV3-1 (or the pseudogene TRBV3-2) with TRBJ1-2, with a tentative D call TRBD1 (6 bases). CDR1 is LGHDT and CDR2 is YNNKEL in the germline V gene (reference sequence). This CDR3 spans 13 amino acids. V lost 5 bases and J 8 bases, leaving 15 bases between the germline ends.

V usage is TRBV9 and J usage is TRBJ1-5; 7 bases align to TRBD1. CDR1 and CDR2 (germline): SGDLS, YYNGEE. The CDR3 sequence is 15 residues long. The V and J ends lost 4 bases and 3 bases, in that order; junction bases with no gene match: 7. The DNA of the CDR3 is TGTGCCAGCAGCCCGGAAGGGACAGACAATCAGCCCCAGCATTTT. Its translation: CASSPEGTDNQPQHF.

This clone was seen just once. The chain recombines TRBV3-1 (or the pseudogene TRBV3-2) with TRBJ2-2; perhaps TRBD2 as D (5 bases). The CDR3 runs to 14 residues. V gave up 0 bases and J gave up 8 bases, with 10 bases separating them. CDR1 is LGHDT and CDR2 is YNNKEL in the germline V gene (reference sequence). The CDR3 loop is CASSQERETGELFF. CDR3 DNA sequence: TGTGCCAGCAGCCAAGAGAGGGAGACGGGGGAGCTGTTTTTT.

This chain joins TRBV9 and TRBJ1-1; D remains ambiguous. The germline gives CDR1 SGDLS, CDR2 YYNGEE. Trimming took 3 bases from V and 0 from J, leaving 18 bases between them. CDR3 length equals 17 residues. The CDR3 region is CASSAPAGKSMNTEAFF. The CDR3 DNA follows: TGTGCCAGCAGCGCCCCGGCAGGCAAATCCATGAACACTGAAGCTTTCTTT.

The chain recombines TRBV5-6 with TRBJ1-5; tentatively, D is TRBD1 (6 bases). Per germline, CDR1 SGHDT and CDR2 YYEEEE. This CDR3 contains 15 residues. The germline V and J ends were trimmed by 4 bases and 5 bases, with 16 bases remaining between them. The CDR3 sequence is CASSRGHSTDQPQHF. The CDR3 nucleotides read TGTGCCAGCAGCCGGGGACACTCAACAGATCAGCCCCAGCATTTT.

CDR3 amino acids: CASSLRGPKSYGYTF. The CDR3 DNA reads TGTGCCAGCAGCTTAAGGGGCCCCAAGTCCTATGGCTACACCTTC. This chain joins TRBV7-9 and TRBJ1-2; D might be TRBD1 (5 bases). Germline values: CDR1 SEHNR, CDR2 FQNEAQ (reference sequence). CDR3 size: 15 residues. Trimming shortened V by 2 bases and J by 4 bases, and 14 bases separated the two germline ends.

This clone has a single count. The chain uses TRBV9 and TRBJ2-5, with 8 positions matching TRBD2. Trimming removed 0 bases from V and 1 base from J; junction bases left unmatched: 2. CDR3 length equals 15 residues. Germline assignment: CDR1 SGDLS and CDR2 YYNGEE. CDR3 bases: TGTGCCAGCAGCGTAGGCGGGGGGATCCAAGAGACCCAGTACTTC. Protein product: CASSVGGGIQETQYF.

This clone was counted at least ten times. CDR3 residues: CASSLEQDPGQGTIYF. As DNA, the CDR3 is TGCGCCAGCAGCTTGGAGCAAGATCCGGGACAGGGGACCATATATTTT. The V and J genes are TRBV5-1 and TRBJ1-3; 10 bases line up with TRBD1. From germline, CDR1 is SGHRS and CDR2 YFSETQ. The length of the CDR3 is 16 residues. V dropped 0 bases and J dropped 10; count of bases not matched to a gene: 10.

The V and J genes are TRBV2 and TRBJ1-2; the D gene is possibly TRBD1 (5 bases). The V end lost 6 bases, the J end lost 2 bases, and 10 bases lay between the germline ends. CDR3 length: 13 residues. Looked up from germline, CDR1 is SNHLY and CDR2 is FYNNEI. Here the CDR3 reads CASRTDSNYGYTF. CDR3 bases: TGTGCCAGCAGGACCGACAGCAACTATGGCTACACCTTC. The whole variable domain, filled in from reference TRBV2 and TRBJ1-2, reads EPEVTQTPSHQVTQMGQEVILRCVPISNHLYFYWYRQILGQKVEFLVSFYNNEISEKSEIFDDQFSVERPDGSNFTLKIRSTKLEDSAMYFCASRTDSNYGYTFGSGTRLTVV.

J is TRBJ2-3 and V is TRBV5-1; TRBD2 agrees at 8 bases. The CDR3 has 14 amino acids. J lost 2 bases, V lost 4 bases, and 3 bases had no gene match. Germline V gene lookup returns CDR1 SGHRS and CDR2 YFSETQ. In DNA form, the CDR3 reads TGCGCCAGCAGCCCGGGGGGGTACACAGATACGCAGTATTTT. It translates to CASSPGGYTDTQYF.

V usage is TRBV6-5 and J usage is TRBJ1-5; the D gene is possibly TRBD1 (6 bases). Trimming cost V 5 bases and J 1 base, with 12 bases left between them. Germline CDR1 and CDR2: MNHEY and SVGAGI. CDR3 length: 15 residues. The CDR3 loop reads CASSRNRESNQPQHF. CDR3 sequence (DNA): TGTGCCAGCAGTAGGAACAGGGAGAGCAATCAGCCCCAGCATTTT.

CDR3 sequence reads: CASSLVQGTFSSGANVLTF. DNA for the CDR3: TGTGCCAGCAGCTTGGTGCAGGGAACCTTCAGCTCTGGGGCCAACGTCCTGACTTTC. This chain links TRBV5-6 with TRBJ2-6; perhaps TRBD1 as D (5 bases). The germline gives CDR1 SGHDT, CDR2 YYEEEE. Trimming took 0 bases from V and 0 from J, leaving 16 bases between them. CDR3 length equals 19 residues.

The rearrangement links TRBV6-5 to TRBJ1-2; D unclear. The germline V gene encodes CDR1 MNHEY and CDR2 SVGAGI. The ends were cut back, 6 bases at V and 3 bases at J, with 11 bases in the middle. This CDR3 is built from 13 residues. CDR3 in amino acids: CASRKWQDYGYTF. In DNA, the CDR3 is TGTGCCAGCAGAAAGTGGCAGGACTATGGCTACACCTTC.

The CDR3 region is CASSRWGRRGDSYEQYF. DNA for the CDR3: TGTGCCAGCAGCAGGTGGGGGAGGCGCGGGGACTCCTACGAGCAGTACTTC. The chain employs TRBV14 and TRBJ2-7; D is possibly TRBD2 (6 bases). Germline assignment: CDR1 SGHDN and CDR2 FVKESK. V lost 5 bases and J 0 bases, leaving 20 bases between the germline ends. CDR3 length: 17 residues.

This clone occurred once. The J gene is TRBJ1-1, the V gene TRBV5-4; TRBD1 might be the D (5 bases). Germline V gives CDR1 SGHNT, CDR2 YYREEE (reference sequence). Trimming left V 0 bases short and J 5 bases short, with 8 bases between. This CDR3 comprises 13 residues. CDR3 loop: CASSLEDMTEAFF. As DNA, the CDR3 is TGTGCCAGCAGCTTGGAGGACATGACTGAAGCTTTCTTT.

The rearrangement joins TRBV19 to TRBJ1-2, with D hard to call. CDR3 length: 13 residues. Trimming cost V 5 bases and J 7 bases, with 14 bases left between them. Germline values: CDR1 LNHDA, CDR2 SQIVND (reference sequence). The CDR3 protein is CASSFQARVGYTF. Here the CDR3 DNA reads TGTGCCAGTAGTTTCCAGGCCCGCGTTGGCTACACCTTC.

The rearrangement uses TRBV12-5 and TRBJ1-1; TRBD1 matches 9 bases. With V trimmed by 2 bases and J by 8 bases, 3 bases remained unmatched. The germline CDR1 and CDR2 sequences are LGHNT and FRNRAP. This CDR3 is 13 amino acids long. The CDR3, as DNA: TGTGCTAGTGGTTTGACAACAGGGGGCGAAGCTTTCTTT. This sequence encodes CASGLTTGGEAFF.

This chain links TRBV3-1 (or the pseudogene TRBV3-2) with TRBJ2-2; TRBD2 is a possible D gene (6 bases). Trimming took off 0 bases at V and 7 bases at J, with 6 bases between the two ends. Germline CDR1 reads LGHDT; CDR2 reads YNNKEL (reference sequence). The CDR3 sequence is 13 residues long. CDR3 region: CASSQEGGGELFF. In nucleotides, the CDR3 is TGTGCCAGCAGCCAAGAGGGGGGCGGGGAGCTGTTTTTT.

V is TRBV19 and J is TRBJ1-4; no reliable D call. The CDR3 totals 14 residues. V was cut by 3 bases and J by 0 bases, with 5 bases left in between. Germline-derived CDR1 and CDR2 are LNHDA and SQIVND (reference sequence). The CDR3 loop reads CASSITATNEKLFF. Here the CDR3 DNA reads TGTGCCAGTAGTATCACAGCAACTAATGAAAAACTGTTTTTT.

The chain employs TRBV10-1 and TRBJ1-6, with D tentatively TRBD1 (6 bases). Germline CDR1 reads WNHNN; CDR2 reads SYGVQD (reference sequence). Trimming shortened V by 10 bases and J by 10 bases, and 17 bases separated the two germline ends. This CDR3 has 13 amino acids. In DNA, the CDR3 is TGCGCCACTCAGGGGTCCGGGGGGTCACCCCTCCACTTT. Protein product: CATQGSGGSPLHF.

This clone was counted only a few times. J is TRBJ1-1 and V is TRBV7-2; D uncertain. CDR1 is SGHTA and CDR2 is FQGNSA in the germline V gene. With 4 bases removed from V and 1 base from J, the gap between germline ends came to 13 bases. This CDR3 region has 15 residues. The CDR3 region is CASSSRGGRNTEAFF. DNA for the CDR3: TGTGCCAGCAGCTCCCGGGGAGGGAGGAACACTGAAGCTTTCTTT.

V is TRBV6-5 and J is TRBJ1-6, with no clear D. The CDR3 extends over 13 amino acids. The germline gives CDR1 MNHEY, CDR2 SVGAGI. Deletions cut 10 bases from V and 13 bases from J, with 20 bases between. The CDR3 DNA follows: TGTGCCACCTCCCGGGAAACCATTCTCCCCCTCCACTTT. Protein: CATSRETILPLHF.

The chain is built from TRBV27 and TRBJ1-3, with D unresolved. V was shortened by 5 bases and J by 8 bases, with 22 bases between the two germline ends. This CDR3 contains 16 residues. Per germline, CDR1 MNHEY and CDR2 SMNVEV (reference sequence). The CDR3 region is CASSPRIGGSLDTIYF. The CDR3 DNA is TGTGCCAGCAGTCCGCGGATCGGTGGGTCCCTGGACACCATATATTTT.

The CDR3 DNA is TGCGCCAGCAGCCCCGAGGGAGTGTTGAACACTGAAGCTTTCTTT. This codes for CASSPEGVLNTEAFF. The V gene is TRBV5-1, the J gene TRBJ1-1; D not resolved. Per germline, CDR1 SGHRS and CDR2 YFSETQ. The CDR3 covers 15 residues. The V end was cut by 4 bases, the J end by 0 bases, with 13 bases between.

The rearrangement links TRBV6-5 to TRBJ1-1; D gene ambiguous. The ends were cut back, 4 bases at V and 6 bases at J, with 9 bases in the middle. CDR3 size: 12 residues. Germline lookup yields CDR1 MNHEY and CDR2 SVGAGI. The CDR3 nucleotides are TGTGCCAGCAGTTCTCCGGGTTCTGAAGCTTTCTTT. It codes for CASSSPGSEAFF.